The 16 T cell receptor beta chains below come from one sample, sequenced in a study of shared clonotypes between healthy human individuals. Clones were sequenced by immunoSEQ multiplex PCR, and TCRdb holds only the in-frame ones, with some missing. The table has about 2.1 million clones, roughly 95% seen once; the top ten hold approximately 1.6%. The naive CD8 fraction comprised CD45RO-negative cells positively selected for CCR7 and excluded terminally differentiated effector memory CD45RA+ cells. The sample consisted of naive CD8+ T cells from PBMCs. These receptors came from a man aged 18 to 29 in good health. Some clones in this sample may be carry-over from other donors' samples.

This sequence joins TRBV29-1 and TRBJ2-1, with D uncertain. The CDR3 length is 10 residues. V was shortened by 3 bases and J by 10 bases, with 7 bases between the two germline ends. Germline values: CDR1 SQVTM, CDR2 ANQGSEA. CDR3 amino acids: CSVESKEQFF. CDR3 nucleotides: TGCAGCGTTGAGAGCAAAGAGCAGTTCTTC.

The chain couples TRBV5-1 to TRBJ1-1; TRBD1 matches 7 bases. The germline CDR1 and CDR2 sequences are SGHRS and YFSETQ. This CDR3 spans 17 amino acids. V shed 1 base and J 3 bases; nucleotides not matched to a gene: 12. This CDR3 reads CASSLSVAQGFYTEAFF. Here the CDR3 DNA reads TGCGCCAGCAGCTTGTCCGTTGCACAGGGGTTTTACACTGAAGCTTTCTTT.

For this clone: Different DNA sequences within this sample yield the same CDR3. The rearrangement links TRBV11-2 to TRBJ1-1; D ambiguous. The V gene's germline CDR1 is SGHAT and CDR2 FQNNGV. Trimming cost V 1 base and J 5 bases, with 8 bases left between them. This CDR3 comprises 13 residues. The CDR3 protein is CASSLGRATEAFF. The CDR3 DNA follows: TGTGCCAGCAGCTTAGGCAGAGCTACTGAAGCTTTCTTT.

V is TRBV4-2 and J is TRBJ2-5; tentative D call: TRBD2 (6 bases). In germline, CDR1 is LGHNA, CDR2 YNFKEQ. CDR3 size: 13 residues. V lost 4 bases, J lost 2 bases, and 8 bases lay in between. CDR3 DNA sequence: TGTGCCAGCAGCCCCCGGGGGCAAGAGACCCAGTACTTC. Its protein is CASSPRGQETQYF.

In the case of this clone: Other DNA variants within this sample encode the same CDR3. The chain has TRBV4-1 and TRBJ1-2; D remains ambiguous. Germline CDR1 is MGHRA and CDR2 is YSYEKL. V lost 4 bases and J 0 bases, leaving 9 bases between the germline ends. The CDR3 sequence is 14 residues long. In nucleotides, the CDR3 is TGCGCCAGCAGCCTCAGGACTGCTAACTATGGCTACACCTTC. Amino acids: CASSLRTANYGYTF.

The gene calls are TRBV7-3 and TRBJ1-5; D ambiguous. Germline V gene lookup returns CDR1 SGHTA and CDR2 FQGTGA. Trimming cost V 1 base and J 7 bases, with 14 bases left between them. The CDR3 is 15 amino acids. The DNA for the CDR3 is TGTGCCAGCAGCTTAAAGGGAGGATGGGAACAGCCCCAGCATTTT. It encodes CASSLKGGWEQPQHF.

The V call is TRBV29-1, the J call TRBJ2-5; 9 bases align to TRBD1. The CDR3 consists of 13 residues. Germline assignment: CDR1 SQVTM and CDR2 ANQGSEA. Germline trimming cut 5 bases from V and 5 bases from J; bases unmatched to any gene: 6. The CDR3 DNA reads TGCAGCGTTCTACAGGGGGCGATGGAGACCCAGTACTTC. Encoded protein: CSVLQGAMETQYF.

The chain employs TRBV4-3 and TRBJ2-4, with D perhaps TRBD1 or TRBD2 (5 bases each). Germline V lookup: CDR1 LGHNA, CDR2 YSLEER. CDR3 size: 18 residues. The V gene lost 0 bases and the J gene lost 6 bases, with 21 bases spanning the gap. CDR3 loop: CASSQDLAREGVANIQYF. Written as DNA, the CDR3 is TGCGCCAGCAGCCAAGATCTAGCCAGGGAAGGGGTGGCAAACATTCAGTACTTC.

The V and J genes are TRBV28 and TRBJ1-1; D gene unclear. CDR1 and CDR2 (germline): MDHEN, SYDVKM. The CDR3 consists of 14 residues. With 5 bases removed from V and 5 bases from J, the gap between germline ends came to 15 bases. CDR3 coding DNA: TGTGCCAGCAGTGTCCCACGGGCACCAACTGAAGCTTTCTTT. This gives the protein CASSVPRAPTEAFF.

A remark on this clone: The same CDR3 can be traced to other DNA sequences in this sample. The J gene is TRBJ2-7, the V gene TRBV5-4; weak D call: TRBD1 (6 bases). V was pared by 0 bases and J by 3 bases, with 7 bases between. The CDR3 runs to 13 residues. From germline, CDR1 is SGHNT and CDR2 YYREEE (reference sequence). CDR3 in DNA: TGTGCCAGCAGCTTGGGGGGGCACTACGAGCAGTACTTC. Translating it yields CASSLGGHYEQYF.

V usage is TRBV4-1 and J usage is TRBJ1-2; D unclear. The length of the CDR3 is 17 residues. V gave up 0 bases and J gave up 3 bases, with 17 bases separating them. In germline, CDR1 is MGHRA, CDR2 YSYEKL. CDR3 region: CASSQDRSLMPDYGYTF. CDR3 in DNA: TGCGCCAGCAGCCAAGACCGATCCCTAATGCCGGACTATGGCTACACCTTC.

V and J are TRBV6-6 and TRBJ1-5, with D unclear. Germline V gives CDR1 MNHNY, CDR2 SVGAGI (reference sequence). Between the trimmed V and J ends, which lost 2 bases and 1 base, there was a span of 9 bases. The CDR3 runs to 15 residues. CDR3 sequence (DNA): TGTGCCAGCAGTTACGGGTGGGGAAGCAATCAGCCCCAGCATTTT. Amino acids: CASSYGWGSNQPQHF.

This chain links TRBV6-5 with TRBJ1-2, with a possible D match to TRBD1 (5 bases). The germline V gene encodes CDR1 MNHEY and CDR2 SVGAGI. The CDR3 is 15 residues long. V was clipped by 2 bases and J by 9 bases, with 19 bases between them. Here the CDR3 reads CASSYGGAGGACYTF. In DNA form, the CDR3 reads TGTGCCAGCAGTTACGGAGGGGCAGGAGGGGCCTGCTACACCTTC.

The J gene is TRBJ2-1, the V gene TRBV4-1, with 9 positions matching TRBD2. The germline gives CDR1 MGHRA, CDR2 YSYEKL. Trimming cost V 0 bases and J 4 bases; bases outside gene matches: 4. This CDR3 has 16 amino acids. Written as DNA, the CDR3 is TGCGCCAGCAGCCAAGATGGTGGACTAGCGTACAATGAGCAGTTCTTC. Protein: CASSQDGGLAYNEQFF.

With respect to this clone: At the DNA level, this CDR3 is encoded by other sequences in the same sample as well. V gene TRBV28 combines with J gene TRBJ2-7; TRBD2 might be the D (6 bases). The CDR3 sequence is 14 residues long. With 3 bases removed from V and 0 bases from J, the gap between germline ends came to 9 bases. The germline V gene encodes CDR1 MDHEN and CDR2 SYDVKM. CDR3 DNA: TGTGCCAGCAGTTTTGGGACTGGCTCCTACGAGCAGTACTTC. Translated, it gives CASSFGTGSYEQYF.

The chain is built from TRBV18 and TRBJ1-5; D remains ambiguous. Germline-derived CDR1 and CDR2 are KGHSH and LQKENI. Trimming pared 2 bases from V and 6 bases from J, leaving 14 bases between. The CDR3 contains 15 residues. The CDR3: CASSPSNGRIQPQHF. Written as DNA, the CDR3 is TGTGCCAGCTCACCATCCAACGGGCGTATTCAGCCCCAGCATTTT.